The clone carrying this T cell receptor beta chain occurred many times. This CDR3 region has 15 residues. With 4 bases clipped from V and 6 bases from J, the junction kept 7 bases outside the gene matches. CDR1 MGHRA and CDR2 YSYEKL come from the germline V gene. This entry is derived from a study of naive and memory T cell subsets. Whole-blood samples were over 2 ml of peripheral blood from healthy adult volunteers. Unsorted total RNA, about 1 to 1000 ng, was DNase treated before reverse transcription. Reverse transcription of blood and skin TCR RNA was primed at alpha and beta constant regions. TCRdb redid the calling of the 5' RACE reads with MiXCR, one entry per CDR3 protein. The top ten hold approximately 1.7% of the sample, which has 20,000 to 30,000 distinct CDR3 sequences, roughly 25% seen once.

V gene TRBV4-1 combines with J gene TRBJ2-2; TRBD1 matches 8 bases. The sequence was collected from a female donor in good health. DNA for the CDR3: TGCGCCAGCAGCCCCGGACAGGGATGGGCCGGGGAGCTGTTTTTT. Protein product: CASSPGQGWAGELFF.